The rows below give T cell receptor beta chains drawn from one sample of a study of blood T cell repertoires in COVID-19. Clones were sequenced by immunoSEQ multiplex PCR, and TCRdb holds only the in-frame ones, with some missing. The table lists more than 150,000 clones, about 90% of them singletons. The specimen was peripheral blood. These receptors originate from a man between 65 and 85 years old with active or convalescent COVID-19. Both conserved end residues are part of each CDR3. Each record gives: CDR3 length, clone size, J gene, D gene, V gene, CDR3 DNA, CDR3 protein. A D gene is named only where the DNA matches it firmly. Clone size is given for some rows only: seen once, a few or many times, or a class if the clone is expanded.

13	-	TRBJ1-2	-	TRBV9	TGTGCCAGCAGCGTAGCACCTAGTAGTGGCTACACCTTC	CASSVAPSSGYTF
15	-	TRBJ1-4	-	TRBV6-5	TGTGCCAGCAGTATAAGATACGGGGTGGGTGAAAAACTGTTTTTT	CASSIRYGVGEKLFF
17	few	TRBJ1-1	-	TRBV7-9	TGTGCCAGCAGCTTAGAGCAGGGTATCGGAGTGAACACTGAAGCTTTCTTT	CASSLEQGIGVNTEAFF
14	few	TRBJ2-1	TRBD2	TRBV7-2	TGTGCCAGCAAAACTAGCGGGGGACACAATGAGCAGTTCTTC	CASKTSGGHNEQFF
16	-	TRBJ1-1	-	TRBV5-4	TGTGCCAGCAGCTTGCCCGGCGGGGTTCCGAACACTGAAGCTTTCTTT	CASSLPGGVPNTEAFF
14	-	TRBJ2-3	-	TRBV4-3	TGCGCCAGCAGCCCGGAGCGGTACACAGATACGCAGTATTTT	CASSPERYTDTQYF
15	-	TRBJ2-3	TRBD2	TRBV20-1	TGCAGTGCTAGTGGTCGGGAGGCTAGCACAGATACGCAGTATTTT	CSASGREASTDTQYF
15	-	TRBJ1-1	-	TRBV4-3	TGCGCCAGCAGCCAAGAAAGCCTGAGAAACACTGAAGCTTTCTTT	CASSQESLRNTEAFF
14	-	TRBJ1-6	TRBD1	TRBV5-6	TGTGCCAGCAGCTTCACAGGGGGCTCTTCACCCCTCCACTTT	CASSFTGGSSPLHF
17	once	TRBJ2-5	-	TRBV7-2	TGTGCCAGCAGCTTAGGGGGCTCAGGCGGTCGGTGGGAGACCCAGTACTTC	CASSLGGSGGRWETQYF
18	-	TRBJ1-6	-	TRBV30	TGTGCCTGGACCCGGCCGGACACTCGGAACTCCTATAATTCACCCCTCCACTTT	CAWTRPDTRNSYNSPLHF
16	-	TRBJ2-3	-	TRBV9	TGTGCCAGCAGCGTAGCGGGTAGCACCGGCACAGATACGCAGTATTTT	CASSVAGSTGTDTQYF
15	-	TRBJ1-2	TRBD1	TRBV6-5	TGTGCCAGCAGATCCTCGGACAGGGGATTCTATGGCTACACCTTC	CASRSSDRGFYGYTF
16	-	TRBJ2-6	-	TRBV6-5	TGTGCCAGCAGTTCGACATTAATCTCTGGGGCCAACGTCCTGACTTTC	CASSSTLISGANVLTF
13	-	TRBJ2-7	TRBD1	TRBV6-5	TGTGCCAGCAGGAAGACAGGGCCCTACGAGCAGTACTTC	CASRKTGPYEQYF
18	-	TRBJ1-1	TRBD1	TRBV5-1	TGCGCCAGCAGCCACACCGGGACAGGGGTTTTCTTGAACACTGAAGCTTTCTTT	CASSHTGTGVFLNTEAFF
15	-	TRBJ1-6	-	TRBV7-2	TGTGCCAGCAGCTTAGCCAGGGCGGATAATTCACCCCTCCACTTT	CASSLARADNSPLHF
15	-	TRBJ2-7	TRBD2	TRBV7-8	TGTGCCAGCAGCTTAGACGGACTAGCCTGGGACGAGCAGTACTTC	CASSLDGLAWDEQYF
15	-	TRBJ1-4	TRBD1	TRBV5-1	TGCGCCAGCAGCATCACAGGGGGCTCGGATGAAAAACTGTTTTTT	CASSITGGSDEKLFF
18	-	TRBJ2-3	-	TRBV30	TGTGCCTGGAGTCCACGGTCCCGGGACTGGGACCTCACAGATACGCAGTATTTT	CAWSPRSRDWDLTDTQYF
18	-	TRBJ2-6	TRBD1	TRBV7-3	TGTGCCAGCAGCTCCCCGCCGGGACAGCGCTCTGGGGCCAACGTCCTGACTTTC	CASSSPPGQRSGANVLTF
14	-	TRBJ2-7	TRBD2	TRBV3-1/TRBV3-2	TGTGCCAGCAGCCAGGGACTAGTGCTAAGCGAGCAGTACTTC	CASSQGLVLSEQYF
14	-	TRBJ1-1	-	TRBV18	TGTGCCAGCTCACCGACTCGGAAGGACACTGAAGCTTTCTTT	CASSPTRKDTEAFF
15	-	TRBJ2-1	TRBD2	TRBV27	TGTGCCAGCAGTTTGGCGGGGGGGGGCTGGGATGAGCAGTTCTTC	CASSLAGGGWDEQFF
16	-	TRBJ1-4	TRBD1	TRBV18	TGTGCCAGCTCACCAACTGGAACAGGGGGCAATGAAAAACTGTTTTTT	CASSPTGTGGNEKLFF
11	-	TRBJ2-7	-	TRBV6-2/TRBV6-3	TGTGCCAGCAGCGACAACTACGAGCAGTACTTC	CASSDNYEQYF
15	-	TRBJ1-2	-	TRBV7-9	TGTGCCAGCAGCCCTAGAATTGGGGAGGACTATGGCTACACCTTC	CASSPRIGEDYGYTF
14	-	TRBJ2-5	TRBD1	TRBV12-5	TGTGCTAGTGTCTTGACAGGGGGTGCGGAGACCCAGTACTTC	CASVLTGGAETQYF
16	-	TRBJ1-3	-	TRBV18	TGTGCCAGCTCCCCCGTCGGGGACAACTCTGGAAACACCATATATTTT	CASSPVGDNSGNTIYF
15	few	TRBJ2-5	TRBD1	TRBV5-8	TGTGCCAGCAGCTTGTTTCACAGGGGGCTCGAGACCCAGTACTTC	CASSLFHRGLETQYF
13	once	TRBJ1-1	-	TRBV15	TGTGCCACCAGCCAATTGGGGGGGACTGAAGCTTTCTTT	CATSQLGGTEAFF
14	-	TRBJ2-5	-	TRBV2	TGTGCCAGCAGTGCGGGACTGCCACAAGAGACCCAGTACTTC	CASSAGLPQETQYF
16	-	TRBJ2-2	-	TRBV5-1	TGCGCCAGCAGCTACTCAGGGGGGTTTGGGACCGGGGAGCTGTTTTTT	CASSYSGGFGTGELFF
12	few	TRBJ2-1	-	TRBV29-1	TGCACCATGAGCCAACAGGACGGGGAGCAGTTCTTC	CTMSQQDGEQFF
15	-	TRBJ2-5	TRBD1	TRBV14	TGTGCCAGCAGCCAAATCGGGACAGGGAAAGAGACCCAGTACTTC	CASSQIGTGKETQYF
12	-	TRBJ2-7	-	TRBV9	TGTGCCAGCAGCTTAACAGACTACGAGCAGTACTTC	CASSLTDYEQYF
13	-	TRBJ2-1	-	TRBV7-9	TGTGCCAGCAGCTCGGGACTTAATAATGAGCAGTTCTTC	CASSSGLNNEQFF
15	-	TRBJ1-6	TRBD1	TRBV6-6	TGTGCCAGCAAAGCCGGGACAGCCGGCAATTCACCCCTCCACTTT	CASKAGTAGNSPLHF
16	-	TRBJ2-1	-	TRBV6-6	TGTGCCAGCAGCCCCCGGGGTTTTAGCTCCTACAATGAGCAGTTCTTC	CASSPRGFSSYNEQFF
14	-	TRBJ2-2	-	TRBV29-1	TGCAGCGTTGAGGGGGCCCATGACCCGGGGGAGCTGTTTTTT	CSVEGAHDPGELFF
15	-	TRBJ2-1	TRBD2	TRBV9	TGTGCCAGCGCGCCGACTAGCGGAGTATACAATGAGCAGTTCTTC	CASAPTSGVYNEQFF
13	-	TRBJ2-7	-	TRBV2	TGTGCCAGTACCGGGCAGGGATACTACGAGCAGTACTTC	CASTGQGYYEQYF
14	-	TRBJ2-2	TRBD1	TRBV2	TGTGCCAGCGGTAGACAGGGGGCTATCGGGGAGCTGTTTTTT	CASGRQGAIGELFF
15	-	TRBJ2-3	-	TRBV9	TGTGCCAGCAGCGTAGCTGGGCCCAGGACAGATACGCAGTATTTT	CASSVAGPRTDTQYF
16	-	TRBJ1-2	TRBD1	TRBV11-2	TGTGCCAGCAGCCCCCGCGACAGGGCGGTTGATCGGGGCTACACCTTC	CASSPRDRAVDRGYTF
11	-	TRBJ2-7	-	TRBV30	TGTGCCAGAAAGACAGTCGACGAGCAGTACTTC	CARKTVDEQYF
15	-	TRBJ1-3	-	TRBV28	TGTGCCAGCGGGGGACATCCAAGGCCTGGAAACACCATATATTTT	CASGGHPRPGNTIYF
15	-	TRBJ2-3	TRBD2	TRBV7-3	TGTGCCAGCAGCCCGAGGCGGGGGTTGGCGGATACGCAGTATTTT	CASSPRRGLADTQYF
16	once	TRBJ1-2	-	TRBV15	TGTGCCACCAGCAGAGATTTGGACACAACTAACTATGGCTACACCTTC	CATSRDLDTTNYGYTF
15	-	TRBJ1-4	-	TRBV4-1	TGCGCCAGCAGCCTAACGGGATCAACTAATGAAAAACTGTTTTTT	CASSLTGSTNEKLFF
12	-	TRBJ1-4	-	TRBV2	TGTGCCAGCAGTGCGCAGGGTGAAAAACTGTTTTTT	CASSAQGEKLFF
13	-	TRBJ2-7	-	TRBV6-2/TRBV6-3	TGTGCCAGCAGTCTCCTAACAGGGAAAAGGCAGTACTTC	CASSLLTGKRQYF
15	-	TRBJ1-2	TRBD1	TRBV19	TGTGCCAGTAGCAGCCAGGGGGCGGTGGGCTATGGCTACACCTTC	CASSSQGAVGYGYTF
17	-	TRBJ1-2	-	TRBV7-8	TGTGCCAGCACCTTCTTGGAACTCGGAGTCAGGGACTATGGCTACACCTTC	CASTFLELGVRDYGYTF
16	-	TRBJ1-3	-	TRBV5-5	TGTGCCAGCAGCTTGAACTCGAGGGAACGGGGAAACACCATATATTTT	CASSLNSRERGNTIYF